The next 15 T cell receptor beta chains were all read from a single sample in a study of monozygotic twins with inflammatory bowel disease. TCRdb reprocessed the 5' RACE reads, with one entry per CDR3 protein and no DNA. This specimen shows 210,000 or so distinct CDR3 sequences; the ten leading clones hold approximately 7.7%. The sample was blood. The receptors stem from a human donor with ulcerative colitis or Crohn's disease, or a healthy co-twin of an affected twin (not recorded which).

The chain carries TRBV5-1 and TRBJ1-6; the D call of TRBD1 rests on TCRdb alone, since no DNA is present to check it. Germline V CDR1 and CDR2: SGHRS, YFSETQ. This CDR3 has 14 amino acids. CDR3 in amino acids: CASSLEGIDSPLHF.

The rearrangement joins TRBV18 to TRBJ2-7; the TCRdb D gene call, TRBD2, has no DNA to confirm it. The CDR3 consists of 13 residues. Germline V CDR1 and CDR2: KGHSH, LQKENI. The CDR3 loop reads CASSAGLASEQYF. Using reference TRBV18 and TRBJ2-7 for the parts outside the CDR3, the full variable domain is NAGVMQNPRHLVRRRGQEARLRCSPMKGHSHVYWYRQLPEEGLKFMVYLQKENIIDESGMPKERFSAEFPKEGPSILRIQQVVRGDSAAYFCASSAGLASEQYFGPGTRLTVT.

V gene TRBV4-2 combines with J gene TRBJ2-7. CDR3 length equals 13 residues. Per the germline V gene, CDR1 is LGHNA and CDR2 is YNFKEQ. The CDR3 spells CASSQERFYEQYF.

J is TRBJ2-1 and V is TRBV14; TCRdb calls TRBD2, which cannot be checked without DNA. The CDR3 is 17 amino acids. Germline V gives CDR1 SGHDN, CDR2 FVKESK. This CDR3 is CASSPGLAGYRYNEQFF.

V and J are TRBV12-3 or TRBV12-4 and TRBJ1-2; lacking DNA, the TRBD1 call made by TCRdb goes unchecked. The CDR3 sequence is 16 residues long. CDR3: CASSLLPNRDERGYTF.

V is TRBV2 and J is TRBJ1-5; TCRdb's D gene call, TRBD1, goes unchecked for lack of DNA. Germline assignment: CDR1 SNHLY and CDR2 FYNNEI. This CDR3 comprises 13 residues. The CDR3 region is CASSDGRDQPQHF.

The chain couples TRBV28 to TRBJ1-5; TCRdb returns TRBD1, unconfirmable since there is no DNA. CDR3 length: 14 residues. The germline V gene encodes CDR1 MDHEN and CDR2 SYDVKM. The CDR3 protein is CASSFLGGGQPQHF.

The rearrangement links TRBV19 to TRBJ2-2; as DNA is missing, the TRBD1 call by TCRdb cannot be tested. There are 14 residues in the CDR3. Germline V gene sequence: CDR1 LNHDA, CDR2 SQIVND (reference sequence). The CDR3 is CASISGQSTGELFF. Drawing the rest from reference TRBV19 and TRBJ2-2, the complete variable domain is DGGITQSPKYLFRKEGQNVTLSCEQNLNHDAMYWYRQDPGQGLRLIYYSQIVNDFQKGDIAEGYSVSREKKESFPLTVTSAQKNPTAFYLCASISGQSTGELFFGEGSRLTVL.

This rearrangement joins TRBV28 to TRBJ1-1. The CDR3 sequence is 15 residues long. The germline gives CDR1 MDHEN, CDR2 SYDVKM. The CDR3 loop reads CATFEQLFGDTEAFF. The full variable domain, completed using reference TRBV28 and TRBJ1-1, is DVKVTQSSRYLVKRTGEKVFLECVQDMDHENMFWYRQDPGLGLRLIYFSYDVKMKEKGDIPEGYSVSREKKERFSLILESASTNQTSMYLCATFEQLFGDTEAFFGQGTRLTVV.

The CDR3 sequence is CSARRTGVVYQPQHF. This chain uses TRBV20-1 with TRBJ1-5; TCRdb selects TRBD1, and the lack of DNA leaves this call unchecked. From germline, CDR1 is DFQATT and CDR2 SNEGSKA (reference sequence). This CDR3 spans 15 amino acids.

The chain joins TRBV5-4 to TRBJ1-4; the D gene TCRdb calls, TRBD1, cannot be checked with no DNA. CDR3 length: 12 amino acids. CDR1 and CDR2 from the germline V gene are SGHNT and YYREEE (reference sequence). The CDR3 sequence is CASSFEDRRLFF.

This rearrangement joins TRBV28 to TRBJ2-5; the TCRdb call, TRBD2, lacks DNA for checking. There are 15 residues in the CDR3. The V gene's germline CDR1 is MDHEN and CDR2 SYDVKM. Here the CDR3 reads CASSPGLAGVETQYF.

This chain joins TRBV18 and TRBJ2-3; lacking DNA, the TRBD2 call made by TCRdb goes unchecked. CDR1 KGHSH and CDR2 LQKENI come from the germline V gene. This CDR3 spans 15 amino acids. CDR3 amino acids: CASSPPAGGPDTQYF.

The V call is TRBV7-8, the J call TRBJ2-7; TCRdb indicates TRBD2, and absent DNA this call remains unverified. The CDR3 is made up of 16 amino acids. Germline assignment: CDR1 SGHVS and CDR2 FQNEAQ. The CDR3 loop reads CASSFGRAAVSYEQYF.

The chain uses TRBV3-1 and TRBJ1-5; TCRdb names TRBD1, which stays unverified in the absence of DNA. In germline, CDR1 is LGHDT, CDR2 YNNKEL (reference sequence). The CDR3 has 16 amino acids. The CDR3 is CASREGQGLLNQPQHF.